A selection of T cell receptor beta chains follows, all from one sample in a study of blood T cell repertoires in COVID-19. The repertoire was sequenced with immunoSEQ multiplex PCR; TCRdb's copy has only in-frame clones and lacks some. This sample has roughly 120,000 clones, with over 80% found just once. The sample consisted of peripheral blood. The receptor set was obtained from a woman in her seventies with acute or convalescent COVID-19. CDR3s include the opening cysteine and the closing phenylalanine or tryptophan. Each record gives: V gene, J gene, clone size, D gene, CDR3 DNA, CDR3 protein. A D gene is named only where the DNA matches it firmly. The size entry is marked missing in some rows and otherwise reads once, few, many or a size class.

>TRBV19|TRBJ1-6|-|TRBD1
TGTGCCAGTAGTCGGATGAGGGGGCAAGATTCACCCCTCCACTTT
CASSRMRGQDSPLHF
>TRBV15|TRBJ2-3|-|TRBD1
TGTGCCACCAGCAGGACAGGGGGAATCGTAGCAGATACGCAGTATTTT
CATSRTGGIVADTQYF
>TRBV3-1/TRBV3-2|TRBJ1-5|-|TRBD1
TGTGCCAGCACCCCTCCGGGACAGGAACTGCCCCAGCATTTT
CASTPPGQELPQHF
>TRBV6-2/TRBV6-3|TRBJ1-3|-|-
TGTGCCAGCAGTCAAGGGGTATCTGGAAACACCATATATTTT
CASSQGVSGNTIYF
>TRBV11-2|TRBJ1-1|-|TRBD1
TGTGCCAGCAGCTTAGGAGTGGGACAGGGGAACACTGAAGCTTTCTTT
CASSLGVGQGNTEAFF
>TRBV3-1/TRBV3-2|TRBJ1-1|-|-
TGTGCCAGCAGCCCCCCGACAGCACCGAACACTGAAGCTTTCTTT
CASSPPTAPNTEAFF
>TRBV19|TRBJ2-1|-|-
TGTGCCAGTAGTCACCGGGAACTAGACTACAATGAGCAGTTCTTC
CASSHRELDYNEQFF
>TRBV11-2|TRBJ2-1|-|TRBD2
TGTGCCAGCCGATGGTCTAGCGGGACCAATGAGCAGTTCTTC
CASRWSSGTNEQFF
>TRBV6-6|TRBJ1-3|-|-
TGTGCCAGCAGTTACTCCGGCGGGAGGTCTGGAAACACCATATATTTT
CASSYSGGRSGNTIYF
>TRBV19|TRBJ1-1|-|-
TGTGCCAGTCAGAGCCTAGGGAACACTGAAGCTTTCTTT
CASQSLGNTEAFF
>TRBV27|TRBJ1-6|-|-
TGTGCCAGCAGTTGGGGGAGAAGGGGAGGTTCACCCCTCCACTTT
CASSWGRRGGSPLHF
>TRBV29-1|TRBJ2-1|-|-
TGCAGCGTCGAGGGATACGAGCAGTTCTTC
CSVEGYEQFF
>TRBV5-1|TRBJ1-1|-|TRBD1
TGCGCCAGCAGCCCCAGGACAGGGCAGATTCTAAACACTGAAGCTTTCTTT
CASSPRTGQILNTEAFF
>TRBV4-1|TRBJ2-2|few|-
TGCGCCAGCAGCCACGGCGGGGAGCTGTTTTTT
CASSHGGELFF
>TRBV3-1/TRBV3-2|TRBJ2-2|-|-
TGTGCCAGCAGCCCTTTCTTACGGGGCGGGGAGCTGTTTTTT
CASSPFLRGGELFF
>TRBV18|TRBJ1-1|once|-
TGTGCCAGCTCACCACTGGACAGGAACACTGAAGCTTTCTTT
CASSPLDRNTEAFF
>TRBV6-5|TRBJ2-7|-|TRBD1
TGTGCCGCAAGACAGGGGATCTACGAGCAGTACTTC
CAARQGIYEQYF
>TRBV7-2|TRBJ1-1|-|TRBD1
TGTGCCAGCAGCCAGGCGGACAGGGGTAGAGCTTTCTTT
CASSQADRGRAFF
>TRBV2|TRBJ2-3|-|TRBD1
TGTGCCAGCAGGGGCCGGAGGGGACAGGTGGATACGCAGTATTTT
CASRGRRGQVDTQYF
>TRBV19|TRBJ2-2|-|TRBD2
TGTGCCAGCGCGGGGGCGAACACCGGGGAGCTGTTTTTT
CASAGANTGELFF
>TRBV5-4|TRBJ2-6|-|TRBD2
TGTGCCAGCAGCCGGTATAGCGGGGTGACCTCTGGGGCCAACGTCCTGACTTTC
CASSRYSGVTSGANVLTF
>TRBV10-1|TRBJ2-5|-|TRBD2
TGCGCCAGCAGTGAGTCGACAGCGGGAGGCGAGACCCAGTACTTC
CASSESTAGGETQYF
>TRBV15|TRBJ2-3|-|-
TGTGCCACCAGCATTCTCCGGGACTTAAGCGTGGATACGCAGTATTTT
CATSILRDLSVDTQYF
>TRBV24-1|TRBJ2-5|-|TRBD2
TGTGCCACCAGTGATCCGGGACTAGCGGGATATGAGACCCAGTACTTC
CATSDPGLAGYETQYF
>TRBV6-5|TRBJ1-1|few|-
TGTGCCAGCTTCTTAGGGGCGAACACTGAAGCTTTCTTT
CASFLGANTEAFF
>TRBV7-3|TRBJ1-4|-|-
TGTGCCAGCAGCCCTACGGGACGGGGGGATGAAAAACTGTTTTTT
CASSPTGRGDEKLFF
>TRBV9|TRBJ1-6|once|TRBD1
TGTGCCAGCAGCTCACCGGGACAGGGGGCGCATTCACCCCTCCACTTT
CASSSPGQGAHSPLHF
>TRBV6-1|TRBJ1-1|-|-
TGTGCCAGCAGTGACCCAGGGAGAGGGGGTGAAGCTTTCTTT
CASSDPGRGGEAFF